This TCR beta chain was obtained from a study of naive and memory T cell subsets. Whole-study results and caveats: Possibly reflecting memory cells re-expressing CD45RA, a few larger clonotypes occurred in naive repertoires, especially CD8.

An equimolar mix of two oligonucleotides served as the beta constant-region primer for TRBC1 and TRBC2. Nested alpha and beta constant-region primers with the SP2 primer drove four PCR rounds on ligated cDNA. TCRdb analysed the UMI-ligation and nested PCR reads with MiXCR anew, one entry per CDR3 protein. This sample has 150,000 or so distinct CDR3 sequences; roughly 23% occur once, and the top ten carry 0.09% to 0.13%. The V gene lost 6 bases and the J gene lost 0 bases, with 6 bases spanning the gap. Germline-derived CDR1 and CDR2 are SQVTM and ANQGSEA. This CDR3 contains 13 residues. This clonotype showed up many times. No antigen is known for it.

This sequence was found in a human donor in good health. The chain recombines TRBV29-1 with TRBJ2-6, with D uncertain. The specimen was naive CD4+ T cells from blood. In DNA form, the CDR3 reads TGCAGCGTGAGAGGCTCTGGGGCCAACGTCCTGACTTTC. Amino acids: CSVRGSGANVLTF.